The 19 T cell receptor beta chains below come from one sample, sequenced in a study of cytomegalovirus exposure and HLA in healthy donors. The PCR employed 60 Vbeta primers together with 13 Jbeta primers. Some clones are missing from TCRdb's copy, which holds only in-frame ones; the method was immunoSEQ multiplex PCR. Among 120,000 or so clones, about 80% were seen once, and the ten largest hold more than 3.5%. Sequencing input: PBMCs. The receptors come from a middle-aged woman in good health and CMV-seropositive.

The V and J genes are TRBV7-9 and TRBJ1-4, with a tentative D call TRBD1 (6 bases). The CDR3 consists of 13 residues. The germline V gene has CDR1 SEHNR and CDR2 FQNEAQ (reference sequence). Trimming cost V 4 bases and J 5 bases, with 8 bases left between them. For the CDR3, the DNA is TGTGCCAGCAGCTCGGGGGGCAATGAAAAACTGTTTTTT. This encodes CASSSGGNEKLFF.

The rearrangement uses TRBV28 and TRBJ1-4; 8 bases are shared with TRBD1. The CDR3 has 16 amino acids. V shed 5 bases and J 2 bases; nucleotides not matched to a gene: 7. The V gene's germline CDR1 is MDHEN and CDR2 SYDVKM. In DNA, the CDR3 is TGTGCCAGCAGTCCGGACAGGGTTGGGACTAATGAAAAACTGTTTTTT. Translating gives CASSPDRVGTNEKLFF.

The chain carries TRBV11-2 and TRBJ2-7; 13 nucleotides align to TRBD2. Germline V gene sequence: CDR1 SGHAT, CDR2 FQNNGV. The CDR3 is 18 residues long. Trimming cost V 3 bases and J 2 bases; bases outside gene matches: 10. This CDR3 is CASSFLGTSGTFTYEQYF. CDR3 sequence (DNA): TGTGCCAGCAGCTTTTTGGGGACTAGCGGGACTTTTACCTACGAGCAGTACTTC.

This clone was detected only once. CDR3 sequence (DNA): TGTGCCGTCCAGGGGTGGGGTGACACTGAAGCTTTCTTT. The encoded protein is CAVQGWGDTEAFF. The rearrangement uses TRBV27 and TRBJ1-1; D possibly corresponds to TRBD1 (6 bases). Germline lookup yields CDR1 MNHEY and CDR2 SMNVEV (reference sequence). Trimming took 11 bases from V and 3 from J, leaving 16 bases between them. The CDR3 length is 13 residues.

The chain is built from TRBV9 and TRBJ2-3; no clear D gene. CDR3 size: 15 residues. V lost 0 bases and J 2 bases, leaving 10 bases between the germline ends. Germline V CDR1 and CDR2: SGDLS, YYNGEE. The CDR3 protein is CASSVGGFFTDTQYF. The CDR3 nucleotides read TGTGCCAGCAGCGTAGGAGGTTTTTTCACAGATACGCAGTATTTT.

This rearrangement joins TRBV2 to TRBJ2-3, with a tentative D call TRBD2 (5 bases). V was trimmed by 7 bases and J by 0 bases, leaving 14 bases between them. CDR3 length equals 15 residues. CDR1 is SNHLY, CDR2 FYNNEI, per germline. The CDR3 loop reads CASTADYASTDTQYF. CDR3 nucleotides: TGTGCCAGCACTGCTGACTACGCTAGCACAGATACGCAGTATTTT.

The chain recombines TRBV5-1 with TRBJ1-1; possibly TRBD1 for D (5 bases). Looked up from germline, CDR1 is SGHRS and CDR2 is YFSETQ. V was clipped by 5 bases and J by 4 bases, with 15 bases between them. The CDR3 length is 14 residues. CDR3 DNA: TGCGCCAGCAGTTTCGGGGACTTAGGCACTGAAGCTTTCTTT. This gives the protein CASSFGDLGTEAFF. Full variable domain (remainder filled in from reference TRBV5-1 and TRBJ1-1): KAGVTQTPRYLIKTRGQQVTLSCSPISGHRSVSWYQQTPGQGLQFLFEYFSETQRNKGNFPGRFSGRQFSNSRSEMNVSTLELGDSALYLCASSFGDLGTEAFFGQGTRLTVV.

This chain links TRBV28 with TRBJ1-1; tentatively, D is TRBD1 (5 bases). V lost 6 bases, J lost 11 bases, and 22 bases lay in between. CDR3 length: 14 amino acids. Germline V gene sequence: CDR1 MDHEN, CDR2 SYDVKM. The CDR3 protein is CASSRTSSGVGAFF. The CDR3 DNA reads as TGTGCCAGCAGCCGGACATCCTCTGGGGTAGGGGCTTTCTTT.

The rearrangement joins TRBV19 to TRBJ2-1; maybe TRBD1 (6 bases). V shed 8 bases and J shed 0 bases, with 14 bases lying between them. Germline V lookup: CDR1 LNHDA, CDR2 SQIVND (reference sequence). This CDR3 comprises 15 residues. CDR3 region: CASQPGANSYNEQFF. CDR3 DNA sequence: TGTGCCAGTCAACCAGGGGCCAACTCCTACAATGAGCAGTTCTTC.

This chain connects TRBV10-2 to TRBJ2-3; TRBD2 matches 11 bases. The J segment lost 8 bases and the V segment lost 6 bases, leaving 7 bases of the junction unmatched. There are 14 residues in the CDR3. The germline V gene encodes CDR1 WSHSY and CDR2 SAAADI. The CDR3 here is CASSLSSGRLTQYF. The CDR3 coding sequence is TGCGCCAGCAGCTTGTCTAGCGGGAGGCTTACGCAGTATTTT.

The CDR3 DNA reads TGTGCCAGCAGCCCCATCGGGGGGCGGAATGAAAAACTGTTTTTT. Protein sequence: CASSPIGGRNEKLFF. The chain links TRBV7-8 to TRBJ1-4; TRBD1 is a possible D gene (6 bases). V lost 5 bases, J lost 5 bases, and 15 bases lay in between. The CDR3 is made up of 15 amino acids. In germline, CDR1 is SGHVS, CDR2 FQNEAQ.

The chain uses TRBV9 and TRBJ1-2, with 7 bases lining up with TRBD1. This CDR3 has 14 amino acids. The germline V gene encodes CDR1 SGDLS and CDR2 YYNGEE. J gave up 5 bases and V 4 bases, and 8 bases lay outside the gene matches. CDR3 region: CASSTRTGPYGYTF. The CDR3 DNA reads as TGTGCCAGCAGCACCCGGACAGGTCCGTATGGCTACACCTTC.

The rearrangement uses TRBV28 and TRBJ2-7; 10 bases align to TRBD2. V shed 3 bases and J 7 bases; nucleotides not matched to a gene: 12. Germline CDR1 is MDHEN and CDR2 is SYDVKM. This CDR3 is 16 amino acids long. In DNA, the CDR3 is TGTGCCAGCAGTTTCTTTCCTTCTAGCGGGAGTAGAGAGCAGTACTTC. This sequence encodes CASSFFPSSGSREQYF. Full variable domain (remainder filled in from reference TRBV28 and TRBJ2-7): DVKVTQSSRYLVKRTGEKVFLECVQDMDHENMFWYRQDPGLGLRLIYFSYDVKMKEKGDIPEGYSVSREKKERFSLILESASTNQTSMYLCASSFFPSSGSREQYFGPGTRLTVT.

V is TRBV19 and J is TRBJ2-7; possible D gene TRBD2, 5 bases. The CDR3 runs 15 residues. Germline CDR1 and CDR2: LNHDA and SQIVND (reference sequence). V dropped 2 bases and J dropped 0 bases, with 11 bases sitting between them. Here the CDR3 DNA reads TGTGCCAGTAGTATAAGCGGCAGGAGCTCCTACGAGCAGTACTTC. Translating it yields CASSISGRSSYEQYF. Together with reference TRBV19 and TRBJ2-7, the CDR3 gives the full variable domain: DGGITQSPKYLFRKEGQNVTLSCEQNLNHDAMYWYRQDPGQGLRLIYYSQIVNDFQKGDIAEGYSVSREKKESFPLTVTSAQKNPTAFYLCASSISGRSSYEQYFGPGTRLTVT.

This clone turned up a few times. The genes are TRBV5-4 and TRBJ1-5, with 7 bases aligning to TRBD1. This CDR3 spans 15 amino acids. CDR1 and CDR2 from the germline V gene are SGHNT and YYREEE (reference sequence). V lost 5 bases, J lost 4 bases, and 9 bases stayed unmatched. CDR3 region: CASSRGGTANQPQHF. CDR3 DNA sequence: TGTGCCAGCAGTCGAGGGGGGACAGCTAATCAGCCCCAGCATTTT.

This chain links TRBV10-1 with TRBJ1-1; 8 bases map to TRBD1. The germline V gene has CDR1 WNHNN and CDR2 SYGVQD (reference sequence). There are 14 residues in the CDR3. The V segment lost 0 bases and the J segment 7 bases; nucleotides outside the gene matches: 4. CDR3 sequence: CASSESWDRSEAFF. The DNA of the CDR3 is TGCGCCAGCAGTGAGTCCTGGGACAGGAGTGAAGCTTTCTTT.

This chain joins TRBV6-5 and TRBJ2-5, with D unclear. V was trimmed by 0 bases and J by 1 base, leaving 6 bases between them. The CDR3 extends over 14 amino acids. Germline V gene data show CDR1 as MNHEY and CDR2 as SVGAGI. DNA for the CDR3: TGTGCCAGCAGTTACTCCCAGATCCAAGAGACCCAGTACTTC. As protein: CASSYSQIQETQYF.

V is TRBV19 and J is TRBJ1-4; D is unclear. Germline V gene data show CDR1 as LNHDA and CDR2 as SQIVND (reference sequence). The length of the CDR3 is 11 residues. V was shortened by 8 bases and J by 10 bases, with 11 bases between the two germline ends. CDR3 DNA: TGTGCCAGTTCGAACCGGGGAAAACTGTTTTTT. It translates to CASSNRGKLFF. Based on the CDR3 plus reference TRBV19 and TRBJ1-4, the full variable domain is DGGITQSPKYLFRKEGQNVTLSCEQNLNHDAMYWYRQDPGQGLRLIYYSQIVNDFQKGDIAEGYSVSREKKESFPLTVTSAQKNPTAFYLCASSNRGKLFFGSGTQLSVL.

The V and J genes are TRBV7-6 and TRBJ2-1; 13 bases agree with TRBD2. The length of the CDR3 is 17 residues. J was trimmed by 4 bases and V by 4 bases; bases with no gene match: 7. Germline V CDR1 and CDR2: SGHVS, FNYEAQ. This CDR3 reads CASSSSLAGGIYNEQFF. The CDR3, as DNA: TGTGCCAGCAGCTCTTCACTAGCGGGAGGGATTTACAATGAGCAGTTCTTC.